The present TCR beta chain was sequenced within a study of blood T cells in healthy people across ages. Of note for this clonotype: Its antigen is currently unknown.

Overall study findings and caveats: When set beside aged donors, long-lived donors presented more naive CD4+ cells and higher diversity. It was held that the diversity estimates obtained from one million T cells were underestimates.

Primed by a sample-barcoded 5' primer and a J-beta primer mix, a second PCR proceeded for about 6 to 11 cycles. Researchers report that a template-switch adaptor with 12 random nucleotides tagged each cDNA molecule. TCRdb ran MiXCR on the 5' RACE reads and lists one entry per CDR3 protein. Among hundreds of thousands of distinct CDR3 sequences listed, roughly 41% were seen once. This TCR derives from an elderly man in good health. Source material: blood.

The CDR3, as DNA: TGCAGTGCTAGGGATTCCTCGGCTAGCGGGGCCCCCTACAATGAGCAGTTCTTC. Protein product: CSARDSSASGAPYNEQFF. V and J are TRBV20-1 and TRBJ2-1; 9 nucleotides line up with TRBD2. Germline loops: CDR1 DFQATT, CDR2 SNEGSKA (reference sequence). V shed 3 bases and J 2 bases; nucleotides not matched to a gene: 14. The CDR3 spans 18 residues.